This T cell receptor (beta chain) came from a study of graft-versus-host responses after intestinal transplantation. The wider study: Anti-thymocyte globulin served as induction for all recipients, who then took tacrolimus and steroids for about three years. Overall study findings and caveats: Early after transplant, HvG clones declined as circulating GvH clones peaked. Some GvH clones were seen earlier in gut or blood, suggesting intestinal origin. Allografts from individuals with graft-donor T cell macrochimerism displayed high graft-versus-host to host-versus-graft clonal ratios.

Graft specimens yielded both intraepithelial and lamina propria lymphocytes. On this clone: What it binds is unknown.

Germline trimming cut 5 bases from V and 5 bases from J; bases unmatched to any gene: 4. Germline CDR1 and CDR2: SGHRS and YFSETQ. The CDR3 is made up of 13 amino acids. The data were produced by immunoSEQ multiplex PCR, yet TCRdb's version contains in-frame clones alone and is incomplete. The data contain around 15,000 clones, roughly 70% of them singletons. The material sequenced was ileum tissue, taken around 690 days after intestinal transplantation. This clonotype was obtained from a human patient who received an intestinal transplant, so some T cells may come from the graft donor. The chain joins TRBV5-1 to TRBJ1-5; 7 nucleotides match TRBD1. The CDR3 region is CASSFGQDQPQHF. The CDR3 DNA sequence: TGCGCCAGCAGTTTTGGACAGGATCAGCCCCAGCATTTT.